The rows below give T cell receptor beta chains drawn from one sample of a study of T cell responses to AZD1222 COVID-19 vaccine. Here immunoSEQ multiplex PCR was the method, and the copy in TCRdb shows in-frame clones only, minus some. The repertoire holds about 260,000 clones, with approximately 93% as singletons. The sample was peripheral blood, taken on day 0 of AZD1222 vaccination. These receptors were obtained from an adult in good health. The CDR3 runs from the conserved cysteine through the conserved F or W.

j_call v_call cdr3_aa
TRBJ2-3 TRBV29-1 CSVGQGTDTQYF
TRBJ1-2 TRBV3-1/TRBV3-2 CASSPRLSFNYGYTF
TRBJ2-3 TRBV28 CASSLYLGQSSTDTQYF
TRBJ1-1 TRBV6-5 CASSKPGTGSTEAFF
TRBJ2-1 TRBV2 CASRGQGAYNEQFF
TRBJ2-7 TRBV27 CASSPLLDVFSYEQYF
TRBJ2-1 TRBV4-2 CASSQDSRRVYNEQFF
TRBJ1-4 TRBV18 CASSPGTTNEKLFF
TRBJ2-2 TRBV7-2 CASSSTRNTGELFF
TRBJ1-5 TRBV18 CASSPGPGTGSSQPQHF
TRBJ1-1 TRBV2 CASRSGGENTEAFF
TRBJ1-1 TRBV5-1 CASSVSTGNTEAFF
TRBJ1-4 TRBV6-6 CASSSPGEPNEKLFF
TRBJ2-7 TRBV6-6 CASSAKSPYEQYF
TRBJ2-1 TRBV7-3 CASSPSGHSEQFF
TRBJ1-6 TRBV28 CASSLLQGDSPLHF
TRBJ1-1 TRBV27 CASTARGGWNTEAFF
TRBJ2-7 TRBV5-1 CASSLGLVIYEQYF
TRBJ2-7 TRBV28 CASSLIPLGGDYEQYF
TRBJ2-1 TRBV6-5 CASSYSPGLVSYEQFF
TRBJ2-1 TRBV27 CASSYGPSSYNEQFF
TRBJ2-1 TRBV3-1/TRBV3-2 CASRATGSSYNEQFF
TRBJ2-5 TRBV21-1 CASTAKRHRGQETQYF
TRBJ2-1 TRBV7-8 CASIRSGLNEQFF
TRBJ2-3 TRBV9 CASKREWLADTQYF
TRBJ2-3 TRBV28 CASSMTATDTQYF
TRBJ2-5 TRBV24-1 CATSDRTGGETQYF
TRBJ1-2 TRBV6-5 CASRRRAVHGYTF
TRBJ1-4 TRBV6-2/TRBV6-3 CASRPRGIANEKLFF
TRBJ1-6 TRBV19 CASSTHRGRANYNSPLHF
TRBJ2-3 TRBV20-1 CSARGVDTQYF
TRBJ2-1 TRBV7-2 CASSLVGTGRDEQFF
TRBJ2-1 TRBV7-2 CASSSQTGQLNEQFF
TRBJ2-2 TRBV2 CAIWTGRNTGELFF
TRBJ1-5 TRBV28 CASRTALANQPQHF
TRBJ2-1 TRBV6-2/TRBV6-3 CASSRPNNEQFF
TRBJ2-1 TRBV9 CASSVETRVYNEQFF
TRBJ1-2 TRBV7-8 CASSLDRANYGYTF
TRBJ2-1 TRBV12-3/TRBV12-4 CASSRSPYNEQFF
TRBJ1-1 TRBV5-6 CASSYSGQAVNTEAFF
TRBJ2-2 TRBV24-1 CATITDRQHLNTGELFF
TRBJ2-2 TRBV5-1 CASRGQTNTGELFF
TRBJ2-1 TRBV4-3 CASSQEGGGHGNEQFF
TRBJ2-2 TRBV2 CASKSTGFTGELFF
TRBJ1-5 TRBV2 CASSEATGGQPQHF
TRBJ1-1 TRBV7-2 CASSLRGPTGTEAFF
TRBJ1-5 TRBV20-1 CSALGVQPQHF
TRBJ1-1 TRBV6-2/TRBV6-3 CASSGPGASTEAFF
TRBJ2-1 TRBV5-4 CASSLETASNEQFF
TRBJ2-7 TRBV28 CASSFTSGTYEQYF
TRBJ1-6 TRBV5-1 CASSFRSSYNSPLHF
TRBJ1-1 TRBV19 CASSPQGSTEAFF
TRBJ2-3 TRBV11-2 CASSPGLTDTQYF
TRBJ1-1 TRBV19 CASSVSLNTEAFF
TRBJ2-7 TRBV9 CASSPPSGTGTEQYF